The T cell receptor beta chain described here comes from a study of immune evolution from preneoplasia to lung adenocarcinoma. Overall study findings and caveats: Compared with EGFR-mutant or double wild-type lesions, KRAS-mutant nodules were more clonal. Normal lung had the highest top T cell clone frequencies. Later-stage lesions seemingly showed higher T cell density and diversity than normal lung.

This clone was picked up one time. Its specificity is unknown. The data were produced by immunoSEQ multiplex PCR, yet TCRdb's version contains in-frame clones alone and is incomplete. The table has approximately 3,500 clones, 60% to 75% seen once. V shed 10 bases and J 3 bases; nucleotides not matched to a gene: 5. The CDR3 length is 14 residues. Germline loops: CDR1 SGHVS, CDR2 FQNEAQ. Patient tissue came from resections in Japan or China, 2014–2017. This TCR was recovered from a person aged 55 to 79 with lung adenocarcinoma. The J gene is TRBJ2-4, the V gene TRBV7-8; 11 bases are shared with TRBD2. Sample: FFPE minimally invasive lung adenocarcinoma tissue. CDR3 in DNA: TGTGCCATCGGCGGGACTAGCGGCAAAAACATTCAGTACTTC. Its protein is CAIGGTSGKNIQYF.